These T cell receptor beta chains were read from a single sample in a study of cytomegalovirus exposure and HLA in healthy donors. Data came from immunoSEQ multiplex PCR; TCRdb stores just in-frame clones and leaves some out. The data show about 120,000 clones, 8.5% to 9% seen once. Sample: PBMCs. These receptors originate from a woman in her forties in good health and CMV-seropositive. CDR3s leave out the opening cysteine and the closing phenylalanine or tryptophan.

length: 14; V: TRBV5-1; J: TRBJ1-2; CDR3: ASSWAWSASGYGYT
length: 15; V: TRBV18; J: TRBJ1-3; CDR3: ASSPTGRGLSGNTIY
length: 13; V: TRBV5-4; J: TRBJ2-5; CDR3: ASSLGPRLQETQY
length: 10; V: TRBV5-5; J: TRBJ2-2; CDR3: ASGRNTGELF
length: 15; V: TRBV7-9; J: TRBJ1-1; CDR3: ASSPAYNQVANTEAF
length: 16; V: TRBV7-9; J: TRBJ1-6; CDR3: ASSPRDRGLTYNSPLH
length: 10; V: TRBV2; J: TRBJ1-4; CDR3: ASSEGSVKLF
length: 10; V: TRBV28; J: TRBJ1-5; CDR3: ASRSGGQPQH
length: 14; V: TRBV2; J: TRBJ1-1; CDR3: ASSERDRGQHTEAF
length: 13; V: TRBV7-9; J: TRBJ1-4; CDR3: ASSSWTGVDEKLF
length: 15; V: TRBV4-1; J: TRBJ1-3; CDR3: ASSQGALSVKGNTIY
length: 10; V: TRBV10-1; J: TRBJ1-2; CDR3: ASSEYSYGYT
length: 9; V: TRBV27; J: TRBJ2-1; CDR3: ASREGDEQF
length: 11; V: TRBV15; J: NA; CDR3: ATSRQTGYEQY
length: 9; V: TRBV7-9; J: TRBJ2-1; CDR3: ASSLQDEQF
length: 9; V: TRBV2; J: TRBJ2-5; CDR3: ASSVRETQY
length: 14; V: TRBV6-6; J: TRBJ1-6; CDR3: ASSPRGSSYNSPLH
length: 14; V: TRBV5-1; J: TRBJ2-3; CDR3: ASSLGRRGGPDTQY
length: 14; V: TRBV7-9; J: TRBJ1-4; CDR3: ASSSDRGGGNEKLF
length: 18; V: TRBV7-6; J: TRBJ1-4; CDR3: ASSLGLRDRLSWANEKLF
length: 11; V: TRBV6-1; J: TRBJ1-2; CDR3: ASSAQDRYGYT
length: 10; V: TRBV6-1; J: TRBJ1-1; CDR3: ASLTGNTEAF
length: 13; V: TRBV12-5; J: TRBJ2-1; CDR3: ASGLGTDPNNEQF
length: 12; V: TRBV7-2; J: TRBJ1-2; CDR3: ASSSHGTGYGYT
length: 12; V: TRBV5-1; J: TRBJ2-3; CDR3: ASSSGGHTDTQY
length: 14; V: TRBV2; J: TRBJ1-2; CDR3: ASSDSRNRVGYGYT
length: 12; V: TRBV13; J: TRBJ2-3; CDR3: ASSPRTSRDTQY
length: 11; V: TRBV28; J: TRBJ2-1; CDR3: ASRAGGPNEQF
length: 13; V: TRBV7-6; J: NA; CDR3: ASSLGGGNPYEQY
length: 13; V: TRBV14; J: TRBJ1-1; CDR3: ASSSRGILNTEAF
length: 13; V: TRBV7-3; J: TRBJ2-7; CDR3: ASSLAGNRAYEQY
length: 12; V: TRBV19; J: TRBJ1-6; CDR3: ASSKRQDNSPLH
length: 13; V: TRBV19; J: TRBJ2-5; CDR3: ASSRRRDQQETQY
length: 14; V: TRBV2; J: TRBJ2-1; CDR3: ASSTGSQSSYNEQF
length: 14; V: TRBV30; J: TRBJ2-3; CDR3: AWSIATGASTDTQY